These 18 T cell receptor beta chains originate from one sample sequenced in a study of T cells in narcolepsy. Method: immunoSEQ multiplex PCR; TCRdb's copy keeps in-frame clones and lacks some. The sample records 25,000 to 35,000 clones, 79% being singletons. The material sequenced was CD45RA- memory CD4+ T cells from PBMCs. The receptors here all came from a human donor with narcolepsy.

The chain combines TRBV5-1 with TRBJ1-1; D call uncertain. There are 14 residues in the CDR3. Germline CDR1 reads SGHRS; CDR2 reads YFSETQ. V gave up 0 bases and J gave up 0 bases, with 6 bases separating them. The CDR3 sequence: CASSLGTMNTEAFF. The CDR3 bases are TGCGCCAGCAGCTTGGGTACTATGAACACTGAAGCTTTCTTT.

The chain uses TRBV15 and TRBJ2-3; D call uncertain. The CDR3 contains 15 residues. Germline CDR1 is LNHNV and CDR2 is YYDKDF (reference sequence). Trimming cost V 0 bases and J 0 bases, with 7 bases left between them. The CDR3 sequence is CATSRDASSTDTQYF. The DNA of the CDR3 is TGTGCCACCAGCAGAGATGCGAGTAGCACAGATACGCAGTATTTT.

The J gene is TRBJ2-3, the V gene TRBV7-2, with unresolved D. The length of the CDR3 is 14 residues. V was cut by 7 bases and J by 4 bases, with 15 bases left in between. Germline V gene lookup returns CDR1 SGHTA and CDR2 FQGNSA. The CDR3: CASIPEVVADTQYF. CDR3 bases: TGTGCCAGCATCCCCGAGGTGGTGGCAGATACGCAGTATTTT. Filled out from reference TRBV7-2 and TRBJ2-3, the complete variable domain reads GAGVSQSPSNKVTEKGKDVELRCDPISGHTALYWYRQSLGQGLEFLIYFQGNSAPDKSGLPSDRFSAERTGGSVSTLTIQRTQQEDSAVYLCASIPEVVADTQYFGPGTRLTVL.

This clone is categorized as medium-sized (0.01 to 0.1%). This chain joins TRBV19 and TRBJ1-2, with D unclear. Germline CDR1 reads LNHDA; CDR2 reads SQIVND (reference sequence). Deletions cut 6 bases from V and 4 bases from J, with 3 bases between. The CDR3 has 10 residues. CDR3 DNA: TGTGCCAGTAGGGGCTATGGCTACACCTTC. This codes for CASRGYGYTF.

This chain connects TRBV28 to TRBJ2-1; TRBD2 matches 7 bases. The V gene's germline CDR1 is MDHEN and CDR2 SYDVKM. The CDR3 has 16 amino acids. V lost 4 bases to trimming and J lost 0 bases; unmatched junction nucleotides: 6. The chain's CDR3 is CASSSTERGSYNEQFF. The DNA of the CDR3 is TGTGCCAGCAGTTCAACTGAGCGGGGCTCCTACAATGAGCAGTTCTTC.

This chain connects TRBV19 to TRBJ2-6; TRBD1 aligns across 8 bases. Germline CDR1 is LNHDA and CDR2 is SQIVND (reference sequence). The length of the CDR3 is 18 residues. J lost 2 bases, V lost 4 bases, and 10 bases had no gene match. The CDR3 DNA sequence: TGTGCCAGTAGTAAGTGGGGGACAGGTACCCCTGGGGCCAACGTCCTGACTTTC. Amino acid sequence: CASSKWGTGTPGANVLTF.

The CDR3 sequence is CASSIAASSYNEQFF. The CDR3, as DNA: TGTGCCAGCAGTATAGCGGCGAGCTCCTACAATGAGCAGTTCTTC. The gene calls are TRBV6-5 and TRBJ2-1, with TRBD2 as a possible D gene (6 bases). Trimming left V 5 bases short and J 0 bases short, with 11 bases between. The CDR3 contains 15 residues. CDR1 is MNHEY, CDR2 SVGAGI, per germline.

V usage is TRBV28 and J usage is TRBJ2-5; D is ambiguous. There are 13 residues in the CDR3. From germline, CDR1 is MDHEN and CDR2 SYDVKM. The germline V and J ends were trimmed by 6 bases and 4 bases, with 12 bases remaining between them. CDR3 protein: CASSSRALETQYF. For the CDR3, the DNA is TGTGCCAGCAGCAGTAGGGCCCTAGAGACCCAGTACTTC.

This clone was seen a handful of times. This chain joins TRBV7-3 and TRBJ1-5; D is uncertain. This CDR3 comprises 15 residues. CDR1 and CDR2 from the germline V gene are SGHTA and FQGTGA. The germline V and J ends were trimmed by 5 bases and 6 bases, with 17 bases remaining between them. CDR3 coding DNA: TGTGCCAGCAGCCTTGGAGTAATGGAGGGTCAGCCCCAGCATTTT. Translated: CASSLGVMEGQPQHF.

The chain combines TRBV28 with TRBJ1-1, with TRBD1 matching 7 bases. The V segment lost 7 bases and the J segment 2 bases; nucleotides outside the gene matches: 13. This CDR3 has 16 residues. CDR1 and CDR2 (germline): MDHEN, SYDVKM. CDR3: CASNILSGTDNTEAFF. In DNA, the CDR3 is TGTGCCAGCAACATACTTAGCGGGACAGATAACACTGAAGCTTTCTTT. Full variable domain (missing parts from reference TRBV28 and TRBJ1-1): DVKVTQSSRYLVKRTGEKVFLECVQDMDHENMFWYRQDPGLGLRLIYFSYDVKMKEKGDIPEGYSVSREKKERFSLILESASTNQTSMYLCASNILSGTDNTEAFFGQGTRLTVV.

The gene calls are TRBV14 and TRBJ2-3; D is undetermined. V dropped 0 bases and J dropped 7 bases, with 8 bases sitting between them. This CDR3 has 13 amino acids. Germline V CDR1 and CDR2: SGHDN, FVKESK. CDR3 DNA sequence: TGTGCCAGCAGCCAAGATTTGGGGAATACGCAGTATTTT. Translating gives CASSQDLGNTQYF.

This clone was recorded a few times. V gene TRBV5-6 combines with J gene TRBJ2-7, with 9 nucleotides matching TRBD1. Germline CDR1 SGHDT, CDR2 YYEEEE. The CDR3 extends over 15 amino acids. V was clipped by 2 bases and J by 4 bases; unmatched bases: 7. CDR3 sequence (DNA): TGTGCCAGCAGCTTACAGGGGGCGGGATGGTACGAGCAGTACTTC. Protein: CASSLQGAGWYEQYF. Variable domain in full (rest from reference TRBV5-6 and TRBJ2-7): DAGVTQSPTHLIKTRGQQVTLRCSPKSGHDTVSWYQQALGQGPQFIFQYYEEEERQRGNFPDRFSGHQFPNYSSELNVNALLLGDSALYLCASSLQGAGWYEQYFGPGTRLTVT.

This clone occurred once. The V gene is TRBV19, the J gene TRBJ2-7, with D perhaps matching TRBD2 (5 bases). Germline V gene sequence: CDR1 LNHDA, CDR2 SQIVND (reference sequence). This CDR3 region has 14 residues. Deletions cut 3 bases from V and 7 bases from J, with 16 bases between. CDR3 residues: CASSIAHRREEQYF. In DNA, the CDR3 is TGTGCCAGTAGTATCGCCCACCGTAGGGAGGAGCAGTACTTC.

V is TRBV28 and J is TRBJ2-7; D perhaps matches TRBD1 (5 bases). CDR3 length: 14 amino acids. Between the trimmed V and J ends, which lost 2 bases and 1 base, there was a span of 9 bases. CDR1 and CDR2 from the germline V gene are MDHEN and SYDVKM. The CDR3 protein is CASSLPDSSYEQYF. CDR3 sequence (DNA): TGTGCCAGCAGTTTACCCGACAGTTCCTACGAGCAGTACTTC.

The V call is TRBV9, the J call TRBJ1-6; D is undetermined. Germline loops: CDR1 SGDLS, CDR2 YYNGEE. The CDR3 covers 15 residues. V gave up 4 bases and J gave up 0 bases, with 8 bases separating them. The CDR3 is CASSPAASYNSPLHF. In nucleotides, the CDR3 is TGTGCCAGCAGCCCAGCGGCCTCCTATAATTCACCCCTCCACTTT.

J is TRBJ2-1 and V is TRBV19; 12 nucleotides align to TRBD2. Germline-derived CDR1 and CDR2 are LNHDA and SQIVND (reference sequence). V lost 0 bases, J lost 9 bases, and 9 bases stayed unmatched. The CDR3 totals 17 residues. CDR3 sequence: CASSIDRASGRAAEQFF. In DNA form, the CDR3 reads TGTGCCAGTAGTATAGATCGGGCTAGCGGGAGGGCCGCTGAGCAGTTCTTC.

This clone has just a few counts. The chain joins TRBV4-1 to TRBJ1-1; 8 bases map to TRBD1. This CDR3 has 15 residues. Per the germline V gene, CDR1 is MGHRA and CDR2 is YSYEKL. V lost 3 bases, J lost 5 bases, and 8 bases stayed unmatched. CDR3 loop: CASSHPGQGLTEAFF. The DNA of the CDR3 is TGCGCCAGCAGCCACCCAGGACAGGGCCTTACTGAAGCTTTCTTT.

This clone was counted a few times. The V call is TRBV10-3, the J call TRBJ2-3; D not resolved. Germline V gene lookup returns CDR1 ENHRY and CDR2 SYGVKD. The CDR3 length is 11 residues. V gave up 8 bases and J gave up 7 bases, with 10 bases separating them. CDR3 in DNA: TGTGCCATCTACGATCTTAATACGCAGTATTTT. Its translation: CAIYDLNTQYF.